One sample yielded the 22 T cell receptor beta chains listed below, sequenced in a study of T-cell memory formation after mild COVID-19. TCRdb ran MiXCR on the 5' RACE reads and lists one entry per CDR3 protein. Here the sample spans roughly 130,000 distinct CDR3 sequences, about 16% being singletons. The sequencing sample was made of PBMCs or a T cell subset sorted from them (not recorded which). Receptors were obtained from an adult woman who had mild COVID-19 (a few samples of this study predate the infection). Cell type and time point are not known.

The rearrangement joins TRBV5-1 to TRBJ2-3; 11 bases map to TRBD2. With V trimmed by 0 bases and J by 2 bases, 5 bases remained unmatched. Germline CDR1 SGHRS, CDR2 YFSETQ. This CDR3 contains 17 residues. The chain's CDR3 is CASSLAKTSGATDTQYF. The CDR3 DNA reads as TGCGCCAGCAGCTTGGCCAAGACTAGCGGGGCCACAGATACGCAGTATTTT.

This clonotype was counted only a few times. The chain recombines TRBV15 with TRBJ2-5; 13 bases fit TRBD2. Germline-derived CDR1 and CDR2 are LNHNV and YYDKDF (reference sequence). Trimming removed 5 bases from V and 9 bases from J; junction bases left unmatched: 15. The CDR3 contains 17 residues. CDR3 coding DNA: TGTGCCACCAGCCCCGGGGTTCGGACTAGCGGGAGCGGGCCCCAGTACTTC. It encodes CATSPGVRTSGSGPQYF.

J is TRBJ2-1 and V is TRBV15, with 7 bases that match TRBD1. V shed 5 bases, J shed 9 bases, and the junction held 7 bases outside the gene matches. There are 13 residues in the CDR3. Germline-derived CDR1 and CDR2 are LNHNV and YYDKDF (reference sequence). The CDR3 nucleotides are TGTGCCACCAGCGGGGACAGCCCCGGTGAGCAGTTCTTC. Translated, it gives CATSGDSPGEQFF.

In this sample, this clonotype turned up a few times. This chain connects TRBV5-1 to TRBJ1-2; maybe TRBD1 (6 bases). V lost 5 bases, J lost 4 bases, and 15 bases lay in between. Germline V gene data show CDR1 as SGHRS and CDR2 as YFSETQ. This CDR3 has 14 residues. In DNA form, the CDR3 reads TGCGCCAGCAGGGAAGGGGGACCAACCTATGGCTACACCTTC. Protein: CASREGGPTYGYTF.

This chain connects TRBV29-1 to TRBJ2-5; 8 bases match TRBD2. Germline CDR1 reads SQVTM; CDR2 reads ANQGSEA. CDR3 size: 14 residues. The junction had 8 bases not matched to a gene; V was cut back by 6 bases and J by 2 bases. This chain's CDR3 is CSVFGGRKQETQYF. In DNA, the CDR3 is TGCAGCGTATTTGGCGGGAGGAAACAAGAGACCCAGTACTTC.

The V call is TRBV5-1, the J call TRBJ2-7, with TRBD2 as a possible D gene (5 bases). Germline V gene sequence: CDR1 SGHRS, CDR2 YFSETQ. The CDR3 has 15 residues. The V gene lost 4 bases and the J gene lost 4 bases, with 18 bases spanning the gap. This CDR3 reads CASSPRGPEDYEQYF. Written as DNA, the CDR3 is TGCGCCAGCAGCCCCCGCGGGCCCGAAGATTACGAGCAGTACTTC. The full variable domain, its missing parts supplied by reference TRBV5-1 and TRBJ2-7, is KAGVTQTPRYLIKTRGQQVTLSCSPISGHRSVSWYQQTPGQGLQFLFEYFSETQRNKGNFPGRFSGRQFSNSRSEMNVSTLELGDSALYLCASSPRGPEDYEQYFGPGTRLTVT.

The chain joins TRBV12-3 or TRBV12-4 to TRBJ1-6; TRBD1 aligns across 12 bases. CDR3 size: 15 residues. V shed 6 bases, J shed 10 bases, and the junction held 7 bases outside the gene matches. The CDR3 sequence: CASSTGQGARSPLHF. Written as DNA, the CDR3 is TGTGCCAGCAGCACGGGACAGGGGGCACGGTCACCCCTCCACTTT.

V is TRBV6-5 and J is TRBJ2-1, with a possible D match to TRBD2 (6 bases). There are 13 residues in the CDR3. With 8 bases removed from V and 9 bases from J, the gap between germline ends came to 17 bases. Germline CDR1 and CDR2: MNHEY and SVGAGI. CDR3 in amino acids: CASRGASAGEQFF. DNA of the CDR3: TGTGCCAGCCGAGGAGCTAGCGCGGGTGAGCAGTTCTTC.

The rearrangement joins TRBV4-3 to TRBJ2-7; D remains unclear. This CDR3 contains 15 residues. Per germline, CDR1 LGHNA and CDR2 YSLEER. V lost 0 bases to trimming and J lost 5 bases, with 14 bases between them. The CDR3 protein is CASSQDLREWHEQYF. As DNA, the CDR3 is TGCGCCAGCAGCCAAGATCTTAGGGAATGGCACGAGCAGTACTTC.

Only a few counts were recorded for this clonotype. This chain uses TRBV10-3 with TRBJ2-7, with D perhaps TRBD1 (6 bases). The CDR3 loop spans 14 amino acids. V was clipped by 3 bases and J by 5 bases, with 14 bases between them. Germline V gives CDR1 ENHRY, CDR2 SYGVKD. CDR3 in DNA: TGTGCCATCAGTGAACTTACAGGGATCCACGAGCAGTACTTC. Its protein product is CAISELTGIHEQYF.

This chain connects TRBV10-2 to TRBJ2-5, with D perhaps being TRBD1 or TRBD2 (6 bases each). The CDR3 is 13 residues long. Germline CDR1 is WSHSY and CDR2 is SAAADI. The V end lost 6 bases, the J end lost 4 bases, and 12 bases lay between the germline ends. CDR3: CASRFGGAETQYF. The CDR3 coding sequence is TGCGCCAGCAGATTCGGGGGCGCAGAGACCCAGTACTTC.

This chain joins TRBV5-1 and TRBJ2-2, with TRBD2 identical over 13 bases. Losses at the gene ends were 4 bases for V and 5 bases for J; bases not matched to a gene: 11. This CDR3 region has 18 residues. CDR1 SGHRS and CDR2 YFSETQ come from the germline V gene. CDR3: CASSMGLAGNGKTGELFF. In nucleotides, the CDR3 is TGCGCCAGCAGCATGGGACTAGCGGGGAATGGGAAGACCGGGGAGCTGTTTTTT. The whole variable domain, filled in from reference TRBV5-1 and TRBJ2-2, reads KAGVTQTPRYLIKTRGQQVTLSCSPISGHRSVSWYQQTPGQGLQFLFEYFSETQRNKGNFPGRFSGRQFSNSRSEMNVSTLELGDSALYLCASSMGLAGNGKTGELFFGEGSRLTVL.

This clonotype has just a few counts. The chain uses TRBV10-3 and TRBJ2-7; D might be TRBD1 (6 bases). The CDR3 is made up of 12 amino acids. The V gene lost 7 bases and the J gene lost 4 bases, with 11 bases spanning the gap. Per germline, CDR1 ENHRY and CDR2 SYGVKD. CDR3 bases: TGTGCCATCAACAGGGTGAGGTACGAGCAGTACTTC. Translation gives CAINRVRYEQYF.

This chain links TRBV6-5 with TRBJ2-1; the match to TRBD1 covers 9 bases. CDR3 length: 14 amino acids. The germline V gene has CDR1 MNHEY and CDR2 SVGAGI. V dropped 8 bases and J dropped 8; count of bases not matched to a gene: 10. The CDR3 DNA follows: TGTGCCAGCGCCGACAGGGGGAAACTCGATGAGCAGTTCTTC. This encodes CASADRGKLDEQFF.

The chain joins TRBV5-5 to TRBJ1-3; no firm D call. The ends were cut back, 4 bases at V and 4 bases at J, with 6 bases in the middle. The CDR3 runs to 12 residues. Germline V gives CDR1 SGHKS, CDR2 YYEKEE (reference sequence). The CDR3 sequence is CASSPGGNTIYF. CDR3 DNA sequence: TGTGCCAGCAGCCCTGGGGGAAACACCATATATTTT.

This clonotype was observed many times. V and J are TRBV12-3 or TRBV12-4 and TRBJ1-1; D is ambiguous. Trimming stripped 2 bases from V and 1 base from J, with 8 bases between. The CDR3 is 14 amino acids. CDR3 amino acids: CASSLIGRNTEAFF. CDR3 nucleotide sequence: TGTGCCAGCAGTTTAATCGGACGGAACACTGAAGCTTTCTTT.

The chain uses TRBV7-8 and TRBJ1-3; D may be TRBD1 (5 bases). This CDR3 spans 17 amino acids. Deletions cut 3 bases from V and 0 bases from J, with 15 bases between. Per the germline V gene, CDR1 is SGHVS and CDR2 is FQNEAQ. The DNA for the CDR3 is TGTGCCAGCAGCTTGGGGACTACCTTCCACTCTGGAAACACCATATATTTT. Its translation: CASSLGTTFHSGNTIYF.

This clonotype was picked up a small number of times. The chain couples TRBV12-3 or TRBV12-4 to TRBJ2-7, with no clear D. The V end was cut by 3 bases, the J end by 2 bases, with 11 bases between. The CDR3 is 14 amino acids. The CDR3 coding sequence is TGTGCCAGCAGTTTGGGGTCCCCCCCCTACGAGCAGTACTTC. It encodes CASSLGSPPYEQYF.

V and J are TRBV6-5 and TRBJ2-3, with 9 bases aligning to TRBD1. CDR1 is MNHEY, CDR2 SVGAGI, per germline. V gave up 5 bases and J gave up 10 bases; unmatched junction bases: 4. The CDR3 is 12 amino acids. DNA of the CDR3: TGTGCCAGCAGTCGGGACAGGGCAGCGCAGTATTTT. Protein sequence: CASSRDRAAQYF.

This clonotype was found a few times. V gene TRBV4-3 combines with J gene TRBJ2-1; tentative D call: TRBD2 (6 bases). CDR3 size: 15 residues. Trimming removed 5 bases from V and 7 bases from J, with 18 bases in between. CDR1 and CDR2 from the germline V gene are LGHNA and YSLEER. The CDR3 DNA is TGCGCCAGCAGCACCCGGGACTCCGCGGGGAATGAGCAGTTCTTC. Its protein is CASSTRDSAGNEQFF.

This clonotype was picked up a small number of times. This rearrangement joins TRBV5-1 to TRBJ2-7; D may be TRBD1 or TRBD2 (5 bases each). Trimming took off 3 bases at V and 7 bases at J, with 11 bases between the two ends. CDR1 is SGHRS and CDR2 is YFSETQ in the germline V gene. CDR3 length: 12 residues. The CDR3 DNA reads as TGCGCCAGCAGCTCTGCTGGGGGAGAGCAGTACTTC. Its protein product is CASSSAGGEQYF.

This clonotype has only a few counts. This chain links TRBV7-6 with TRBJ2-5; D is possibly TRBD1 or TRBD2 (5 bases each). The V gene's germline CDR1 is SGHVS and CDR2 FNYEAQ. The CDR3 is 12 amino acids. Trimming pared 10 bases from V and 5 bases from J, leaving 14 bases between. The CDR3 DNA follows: TGTGCCACCAAGACCGAGGGGGAGACCCAGTACTTC. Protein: CATKTEGETQYF.